This paragraph covers one T cell receptor beta chain sequence. This sample is part of a study of blood T cell repertoires in COVID-19. About the research overall: From the United States, Italy and Spain came samples of acute and convalescent COVID-19. From T cells, B-cell-depleted T cells, or PBMCs came the material, which was cDNA or gDNA.

From germline, CDR1 is SGHRS and CDR2 YFSETQ. CDR3 size: 16 residues. V was cut by 4 bases and J by 1 base, with 17 bases left in between. In the authors' workflow: Reference gene primer amplification gave estimated nucleated cell counts. Sequenced by immunoSEQ multiplex PCR; TCRdb stores in-frame clones only, minus some. That table gives V, J and clone size, and the DNA gave D and trimming. This table holds 100,000 to 150,000 clones, 70% to 80% found once. The receptor's source is a man between 40 and 49 years old with active or convalescent COVID-19. Sample: peripheral blood. The V call is TRBV5-1, the J call TRBJ2-5, with TRBD2 as a possible D gene (6 bases). CDR3 protein: CASSKVEGARQETQYF. CDR3 bases: TGCGCCAGCAGCAAGGTGGAGGGTGCTCGCCAAGAGACCCAGTACTTC.